This T cell receptor (beta chain) was recovered during a study of cytomegalovirus exposure and HLA in healthy donors. Study-wide context: Of the donors genotyped, approximately 400 in all, 65% to 90% fell in the Caucasian-associated ancestry cluster.

The study's findings and limits: It was in a later analysis that TCR association rates were seen to vary by HLA locus, highest for DRB1 and lowest for HLA-C. Rare TCR sequences dominated, though some public TCRs recurred in many donors. Later analysis suggested most CMV-associated TCR beta chains were HLA-restricted.

Details on this clone: Its cognate antigen is unknown.

Trimming removed 2 bases from V and 1 base from J, with 8 bases in between. This CDR3 is built from 14 residues. Germline-derived CDR1 and CDR2 are MNHEY and SVGAGI. The PCR used 60 Vbeta and 13 Jbeta primers. Data came from immunoSEQ multiplex PCR; TCRdb stores just in-frame clones and leaves some out. The listing records 100,000 to 150,000 clones. The V and J genes are TRBV6-5 and TRBJ2-5; D might be TRBD2 (6 bases). This receptor was obtained from a man aged 30 to 45 in good health and CMV-seronegative. The sequenced sample was PBMCs. The CDR3 is CASSYREAQETQYF. The CDR3 coding sequence is TGTGCCAGCAGTTACAGGGAGGCCCAAGAGACCCAGTACTTC.